The present T cell receptor (beta chain) was sequenced within a study of T cell repertoires in cytomegalovirus infection. Looking at the study overall: Indicated by public TCR beta signatures were CMV infection and matching HLA type. Study results and caveats: Individuals carrying CMV plus the relevant HLA were identified by cumulative frequency of public TCR beta families.

This CDR3 has 14 residues. Germline-derived CDR1 and CDR2 are MNHEY and SVGEGT. V was trimmed by 5 bases and J by 4 bases, leaving 13 bases between them. One entry per CDR3 protein, called by TCRdb with MiXCR from the reads. The sample records hundreds of thousands of distinct CDR3 sequences, less than 40% being singletons. This clonotype occurred a few times. Its antigen is currently unknown. Material: cultured CD8+ T cells from PBMCs, obtained from culture after CMV antigen stimulation. The chain is built from TRBV6-2 or TRBV6-3 and TRBJ2-3; D uncertain. The origin of this receptor is a human donor in good health (CMV status not recorded). Some clones in this sample may be carry-over from other donors' samples. The CDR3 reads CASSPRILADTQYF. The CDR3 bases are TGTGCCAGCAGTCCCCGGATTCTCGCAGATACGCAGTATTTT.